This T cell receptor beta chain was found in a study of regulatory dendritic cells for organ transplantation. Some clones are missing from TCRdb's copy, which holds only in-frame ones; the method was immunoSEQ multiplex PCR. The profile shows under 45,000 clones, about 89% of them singletons. Findings and limits, study-wide: Naive CD4+ and CD8+ repertoires were highly diverse; memory CD8+ was most oligoclonal. Memory CD8+ clonal expansion seemed more limited with regulatory than mature dendritic cells.

CDR1 is SGHNT, CDR2 YYREEE, per germline (reference sequence). V gave up 3 bases and J gave up 6 bases, with 7 bases separating them. This CDR3 spans 12 amino acids. CD4+ or CD8+ T cells were sorted as naive CD45RA+ or memory CD45RO+. Of note for this clone: No antigen is known for it.

The chain has TRBV5-4 and TRBJ2-1, with D uncertain. The clonotype originates from a human donor in good health. The sample consisted of naive CD4+ T cells from blood. The subset denotes: CD45RA+ naive T cells. The CDR3: CASSSSSNEQFF. The CDR3 DNA reads as TGTGCCAGCAGCTCATCTAGCAATGAGCAGTTCTTC.